Shown below are 2 T cell receptor beta chains from a single sample sequenced in a study of CD8 T cell repertoires and HIV-1 epitope variants. This table comes from immunoSEQ multiplex PCR, and its TCRdb copy is limited to in-frame clones, with some not included. This sample has thousands of clones; over 55% occur once, and the top ten carry approximately 39%. Their target antigens are unknown. The sample was cultured CD8+ T cells derived from PBMCs. These receptors were obtained from a male donor with HIV.

The chain couples TRBV6-9 to TRBJ2-3; TRBD1 matches at 11 bases. The junction had 10 bases not matched to a gene; V was cut back by 6 bases and J by 5 bases. CDR1 is MNHGY and CDR2 is SVAAGI in the germline V gene. CDR3 length equals 16 residues. CDR3 amino acids: CASRDSDRGQGDTQYF. CDR3 DNA: TGTGCCAGCAGGGACTCGGACAGGGGGCAGGGAGATACGCAGTATTTT.

V usage is TRBV18 and J usage is TRBJ1-1, with no clear D. Germline assignment: CDR1 KGHSH and CDR2 LQKENI. This CDR3 is built from 14 residues. V gave up 2 bases and J gave up 2 bases, with 9 bases separating them. This chain's CDR3 is CASSPFPDNTEAFF. DNA of the CDR3: TGTGCCAGCTCACCATTTCCAGATAACACTGAAGCTTTCTTT.